The sequence of this T cell receptor beta chain was determined in a study of blood T cell repertoires in COVID-19. On the study more broadly: PBMCs, B-cell-depleted T cells, or T cells provided the cDNA or gDNA that made up the material.

Measured with immunoSEQ multiplex PCR; TCRdb has only the in-frame clones, and not every one. The table has some 190,000 clones, about 80% seen once. The length of the CDR3 is 14 residues. The V gene end was trimmed by 4 bases and the J gene end by 7 bases; junction bases not matched to a gene: 5. In germline, CDR1 is SQVTM, CDR2 ANQGSEA. Grouping used clinical history reported by participants in a survey and questionnaire. This receptor was identified in a man in his sixties who had been exposed to COVID-19. Sequencing used PBMCs or T cells enriched from blood (not recorded which). J is TRBJ2-2 and V is TRBV29-1; 11 nucleotides agree with TRBD2. CDR3 protein: CSVVTSGNGGELFF. CDR3 coding DNA: TGCAGCGTTGTGACTAGCGGGAACGGCGGGGAGCTGTTTTTT.